These T cell receptor beta chains were read from a single sample in a study of cytomegalovirus exposure and HLA in healthy donors. Only in-frame clones appear in the TCRdb table, and some are missing; sequencing was by immunoSEQ multiplex PCR. The profile shows over 70,000 clones, about 74% of them singletons. The specimen sequenced was PBMCs. Every receptor here comes from a human donor in good health. The CDR3 runs from the conserved cysteine through the conserved F or W. The D gene is left open where the match is weak. The listing skips clone size in some rows; elsewhere it reads once, few, many or a size class.

TRBV5-1	TRBD1	.	TRBJ1-1	TGCGCCAGCAGCTGGAGGACAGGGGTACTGTCTGAGACGAATACTGAAGCTTTCTTT	CASSWRTGVLSETNTEAFF
TRBV7-2	.	.	TRBJ1-5	TGTGCCAGCAGCTTAGCTACGACAGGTTATAGCAATCAGCCCCAGCATTTT	CASSLATTGYSNQPQHF
TRBV13	TRBD2	few	TRBJ2-3	TGTGCCAGCAGCGGGAAAGGACTAGCGGGGAACACAGATACGCAGTATTTT	CASSGKGLAGNTDTQYF
TRBV2	.	.	TRBJ1-2	TGTGCCAGCAGTGAACCTGAGAACTATGGCTACACCTTC	CASSEPENYGYTF
TRBV6-5	TRBD1	.	TRBJ1-5	TGTGCCAGCAGTTTAAGACAGGGGTATAGCAATCAGCCCCAGCATTTT	CASSLRQGYSNQPQHF
TRBV6-6	.	.	TRBJ1-1	TGTGCCAGCAGTTACGCAGGGATGGGTGAAGCTTTCTTT	CASSYAGMGEAFF
TRBV27	.	few	TRBJ2-2	TGTGCCAGCAGTTTACAGCAGGGAGGGGAGCTGTTTTTT	CASSLQQGGELFF
TRBV6-1	TRBD1	.	TRBJ1-5	TGTGCCAGCAATATTGAAGGGGGCCCCATATTCCCCCAGCATTTT	CASNIEGGPIFPQHF
TRBV10-2	.	.	TRBJ2-5	TGCGCCAGCAGGGGGGGAGAGAAGACCCAGTACTTC	CASRGGEKTQYF
TRBV5-1	TRBD2	.	TRBJ2-2	TGCGCCAGCAGCTTTCTAGCGGGGGAAGCGAACACCGGGGAGCTGTTTTTT	CASSFLAGEANTGELFF
TRBV2	TRBD1	once	TRBJ2-2	TGTGCCAGCGGGCGGGACAGGGTAGAGACCGGGGAGCTGTTTTTT	CASGRDRVETGELFF
TRBV30	.	.	TRBJ1-1	TGTGCCTGGAGTGGGAGGGTCACTGAAGCTTTCTTT	CAWSGRVTEAFF
TRBV30	.	.	TRBJ1-1	TGTGCCTGGAACAGCGGTCGTGAAGCTTTCTTT	CAWNSGREAFF
TRBV7-3	TRBD2	.	TRBJ2-5	TGTGCCAGCAGCAGGACTAGTGAAGAGACCCAGTACTTC	CASSRTSEETQYF
TRBV30	TRBD1	.	TRBJ1-4	TGTGCCTGGAGTTCCGGGACAGGGTTTGCAAAACTGTTTTTT	CAWSSGTGFAKLFF
TRBV11-3	TRBD1	few	TRBJ2-2	TGTGCCAGCAGCCTACTAAGACAGGGGGCCGGGGAGCTGTTTTTT	CASSLLRQGAGELFF
TRBV5-6	TRBD1	few	TRBJ1-2	TGTGCCAGCAGCTTCAGGGGGCCCTACTATGGCTACACCTTC	CASSFRGPYYGYTF
TRBV10-3	.	once	TRBJ1-4	TGTGCCATCAGAGACGGGACAACTAATGAAAAACTGTTTTTT	CAIRDGTTNEKLFF
TRBV6-6	.	.	TRBJ1-5	TGTGCCACTCTACCTCAGGGGAATCAGCCCCAGCATTTT	CATLPQGNQPQHF
TRBV28	TRBD1	.	TRBJ1-2	TGTGCCAGCAGTTTATGGGGACAGGGGGCGTCGAACTATGGCTACACCTTC	CASSLWGQGASNYGYTF
TRBV10-1	.	.	TRBJ2-5	TGCGCCAGCAGTGAGTGGAGGGGCAAGACCCAGTACTTC	CASSEWRGKTQYF
TRBV28	TRBD1	.	TRBJ2-7	TGTGCCAGCAGCGGATACAGGGGTTCCGAGCAGTACTTC	CASSGYRGSEQYF
TRBV27	.	.	TRBJ2-1	TGTGCCAGCAGTTTAAGGACTTTCTACAATGAGCAGTTCTTC	CASSLRTFYNEQFF
TRBV30	.	.	TRBJ1-3	TGTGCCTGGAGTCTAAGGACGGGAGGAGCAAACACCATATATTTT	CAWSLRTGGANTIYF
TRBV28	.	few	TRBJ2-7	TGTGCCAGCAGTTTCAGCAACACGGGGTCCTACGAGCAGTACTTC	CASSFSNTGSYEQYF
TRBV15	.	.	TRBJ1-1	TGTGCCACCAGACAAGATTATCGCACTGAAGCTTTCTTT	CATRQDYRTEAFF
TRBV5-1	TRBD2	.	TRBJ2-1	TGCGCCAGCAGCTTGGACCTTAGCGGGAGTCATAATGAGCAGTTCTTC	CASSLDLSGSHNEQFF
TRBV19	.	.	TRBJ2-1	TGTGCCAGTAGGGAGGGGTACTACAATGAGCAGTTCTTC	CASREGYYNEQFF
TRBV5-1	TRBD2	.	TRBJ2-2	TGCGCCAGCAGCTTCGGAGGGACTAGCGGGACCGGGGAGCTGTTTTTT	CASSFGGTSGTGELFF
TRBV19	.	.	TRBJ1-5	TGTGCCAGTAGTTTAAGGGACATGAATCAGCCCCAGCATTTT	CASSLRDMNQPQHF
TRBV23-1	.	few	TRBJ1-3	TGCGCCAGCAATCTGGGGTGGGGACACTCTGGAAACACCATATATTTT	CASNLGWGHSGNTIYF